Each of the 8 T cell receptor beta chains below was sequenced from the same sample in a study of brain T cells in children with intractable seizures. TCRdb's table, derived via immunoSEQ multiplex PCR, lists solely in-frame clones and lacks some. The sample holds about 340,000 clones; over 85% are singletons and the top ten take 4.5% to 7%. Time point denoted: blood from clinic visit 5 months post-surgery; TSC patient then seizure free. This specimen consisted of peripheral blood, obtained more than 4 months after surgery. The source is a boy in the first two years of life with tuberous sclerosis and intractable seizures.

The rearrangement links TRBV13 to TRBJ2-1, with unresolved D. The CDR3 contains 13 residues. Trimming stripped 1 base from V and 6 bases from J, with 7 bases between. Germline assignment: CDR1 PRHDT and CDR2 FYEKMQ (reference sequence). DNA of the CDR3: TGTGCCAGCAGCTTAGTTCGTGGCAATGAGCAGTTCTTC. It codes for CASSLVRGNEQFF.

The rearrangement uses TRBV5-4 and TRBJ2-7; no firm D call. The V gene lost 0 bases and the J gene lost 2 bases, with 9 bases spanning the gap. The CDR3 runs to 14 residues. Germline V gene lookup returns CDR1 SGHNT and CDR2 YYREEE (reference sequence). CDR3 in DNA: TGTGCCAGCAGCTTGGACGAAGGGACCTACGAGCAGTACTTC. Translating gives CASSLDEGTYEQYF.

This clone showed up just a few times. The rearrangement joins TRBV11-2 to TRBJ2-2, with D tentatively TRBD1 or TRBD2 (5 bases each). The CDR3 length is 14 residues. Germline V gene sequence: CDR1 SGHAT, CDR2 FQNNGV. Deletions cut 5 bases from V and 4 bases from J, with 11 bases between. CDR3 DNA sequence: TGTGCCAGCAGCCCGAGGGACCGCACCGGGGAGCTGTTTTTT. It codes for CASSPRDRTGELFF. The variable domain in full, completed from reference TRBV11-2 and TRBJ2-2, reads EAGVAQSPRYKIIEKRQSVAFWCNPISGHATLYWYQQILGQGPKLLIQFQNNGVVDDSQLPKDRFSAERLKGVDSTLKIQPAKLEDSAVYLCASSPRDRTGELFFGEGSRLTVL.

The CDR3 region is CASSQARRGTGANVLTF. Here the CDR3 DNA reads TGTGCCAGCAGCCAAGCACGTCGGGGGACTGGGGCCAACGTCCTGACTTTC. The chain couples TRBV14 to TRBJ2-6, with D perhaps matching TRBD2 (6 bases). CDR1 and CDR2 (germline): SGHDN, FVKESK. The CDR3 loop spans 17 amino acids. V was clipped by 1 base and J by 2 bases, with 12 bases between them.

This chain links TRBV7-3 with TRBJ2-3; 14 bases line up with TRBD2. This CDR3 is built from 15 residues. Losses at the gene ends were 4 bases for V and 6 bases for J; bases not matched to a gene: 3. CDR1 SGHTA and CDR2 FQGTGA come from the germline V gene. The CDR3 nucleotides read TGTGCCAGCAGCTGGGGACTAGCGGGGGATGATACGCAGTATTTT. Its translation is CASSWGLAGDDTQYF.

The chain links TRBV14 to TRBJ1-2; maybe TRBD1 (6 bases). V gave up 3 bases and J gave up 4 bases, with 12 bases separating them. CDR3 length: 14 amino acids. Germline V gene data show CDR1 as SGHDN and CDR2 as FVKESK. CDR3 loop: CASSQNRVSYGYTF. CDR3 DNA: TGTGCCAGCAGCCAGAACAGGGTCTCCTATGGCTACACCTTC.

The rearrangement joins TRBV29-1 to TRBJ2-2; D might be TRBD2 (5 bases). The CDR3 consists of 14 residues. V was clipped by 3 bases and J by 1 base, with 9 bases between them. Germline V gives CDR1 SQVTM, CDR2 ANQGSEA. The CDR3 reads CSVDVGRNTGELFF. The CDR3 DNA follows: TGCAGCGTTGACGTAGGGAGGAACACCGGGGAGCTGTTTTTT.

The chain couples TRBV10-1 to TRBJ2-4; D possibly corresponds to TRBD1 (6 bases). Germline V gives CDR1 WNHNN, CDR2 SYGVQD (reference sequence). The CDR3 extends over 13 amino acids. V lost 8 bases, J lost 0 bases, and 8 bases lay in between. CDR3 sequence (DNA): TGCGCCAGCCAGGGGATAGCCAAAAACATTCAGTACTTC. As protein: CASQGIAKNIQYF.